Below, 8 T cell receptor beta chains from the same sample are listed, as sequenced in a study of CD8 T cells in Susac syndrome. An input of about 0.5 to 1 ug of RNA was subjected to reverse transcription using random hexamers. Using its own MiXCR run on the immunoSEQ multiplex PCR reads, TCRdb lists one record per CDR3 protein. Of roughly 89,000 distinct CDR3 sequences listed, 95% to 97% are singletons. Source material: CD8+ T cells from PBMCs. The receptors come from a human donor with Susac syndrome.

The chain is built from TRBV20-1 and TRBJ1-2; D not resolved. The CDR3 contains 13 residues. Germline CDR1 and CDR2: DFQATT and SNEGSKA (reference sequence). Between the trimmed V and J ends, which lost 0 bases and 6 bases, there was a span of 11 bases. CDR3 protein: CSARDPGPHGYTF. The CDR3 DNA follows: TGCAGTGCTAGAGATCCCGGACCCCATGGCTACACCTTC.

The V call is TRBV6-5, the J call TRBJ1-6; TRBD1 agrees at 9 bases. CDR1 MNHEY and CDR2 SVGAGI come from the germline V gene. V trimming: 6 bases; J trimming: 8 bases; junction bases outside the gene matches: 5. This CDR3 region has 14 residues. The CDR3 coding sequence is TGTGCCAGCAGCCAGGGACAGGGACATTCACCCCTCCACTTT. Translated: CASSQGQGHSPLHF.

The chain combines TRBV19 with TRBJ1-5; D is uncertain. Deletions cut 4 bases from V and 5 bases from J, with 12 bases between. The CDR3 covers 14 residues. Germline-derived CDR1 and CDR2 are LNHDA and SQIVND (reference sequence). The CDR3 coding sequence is TGTGCCAGTAGTACTTCGGCAGCTGATCAGCCCCAGCATTTT. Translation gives CASSTSAADQPQHF.

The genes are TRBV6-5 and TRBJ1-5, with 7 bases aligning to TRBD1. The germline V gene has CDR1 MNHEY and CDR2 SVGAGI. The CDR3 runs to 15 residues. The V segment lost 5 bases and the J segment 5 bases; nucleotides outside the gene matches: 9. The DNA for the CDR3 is TGTGCCAGCAGTCTCAGGGGGAATAGGGATCAGCCCCAGCATTTT. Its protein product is CASSLRGNRDQPQHF.

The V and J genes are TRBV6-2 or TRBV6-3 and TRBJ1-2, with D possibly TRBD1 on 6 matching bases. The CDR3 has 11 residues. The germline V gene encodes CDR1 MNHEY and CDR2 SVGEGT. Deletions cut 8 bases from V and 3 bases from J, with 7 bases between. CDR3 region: CASQGYYGYTF. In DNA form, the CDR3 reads TGTGCCAGCCAGGGGTACTATGGCTACACCTTC.

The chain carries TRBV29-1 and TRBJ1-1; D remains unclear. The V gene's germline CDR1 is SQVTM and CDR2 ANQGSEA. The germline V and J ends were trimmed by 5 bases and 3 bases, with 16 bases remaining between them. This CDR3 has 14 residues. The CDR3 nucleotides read TGCAGCGTTTCTCCCAGGATATCCGACACTGAAGCTTTCTTT. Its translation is CSVSPRISDTEAFF.

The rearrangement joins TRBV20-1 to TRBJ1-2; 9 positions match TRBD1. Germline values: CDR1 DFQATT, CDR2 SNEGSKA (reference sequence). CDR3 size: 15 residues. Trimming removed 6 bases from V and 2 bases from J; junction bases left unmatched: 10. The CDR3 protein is CSAPWGQGKNYGYTF. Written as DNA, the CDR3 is TGCAGTGCCCCATGGGGACAGGGAAAAAACTATGGCTACACCTTC.

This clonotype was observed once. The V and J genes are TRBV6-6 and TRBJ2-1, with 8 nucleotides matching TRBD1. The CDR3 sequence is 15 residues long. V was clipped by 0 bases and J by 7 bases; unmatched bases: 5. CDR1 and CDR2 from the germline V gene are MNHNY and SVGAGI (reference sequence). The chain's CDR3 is CASSYSVQGANEQFF. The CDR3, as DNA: TGTGCCAGCAGTTACTCCGTCCAGGGGGCAAATGAGCAGTTCTTC.